The next 11 T cell receptor beta chains were all read from a single sample in a study of OX40 agonist ivuxolimab in advanced cancers. TCRdb's table, derived via immunoSEQ multiplex PCR, lists solely in-frame clones and lacks some. The data hold some 50,000 clones, with approximately 87% observed a single time. This specimen consisted of CD4+ or CD8+ T cells sorted from blood, obtained in a trial of the OX40 agonist ivuxolimab. These receptors all stem from an adult with an advanced solid tumor such as melanoma, head and neck, liver or kidney cancer.

The chain joins TRBV5-1 to TRBJ2-5, with 7 positions matching TRBD2. V lost 0 bases and J lost 5; bases outside the gene matches: 4. The germline V gene has CDR1 SGHRS and CDR2 YFSETQ. This CDR3 comprises 14 residues. The CDR3 protein is CASSLGVGGETQYF. In DNA, the CDR3 is TGCGCCAGCAGCTTGGGTGTGGGAGGGGAGACCCAGTACTTC. Full variable domain (rest looked up from reference TRBV5-1 and TRBJ2-5): KAGVTQTPRYLIKTRGQQVTLSCSPISGHRSVSWYQQTPGQGLQFLFEYFSETQRNKGNFPGRFSGRQFSNSRSEMNVSTLELGDSALYLCASSLGVGGETQYFGPGTRLLVL.

This sequence joins TRBV10-3 and TRBJ1-5; 9 bases map to TRBD1. The germline gives CDR1 ENHRY, CDR2 SYGVKD. The junction had 6 bases not matched to a gene; V was cut back by 4 bases and J by 2 bases. The length of the CDR3 is 16 residues. CDR3 nucleotide sequence: TGTGCCATCAGTGCACAGGGGGCGGGTGGCAATCAGCCCCAGCATTTT. Translated, it gives CAISAQGAGGNQPQHF.

The gene calls are TRBV28 and TRBJ1-2; D is unclear. The CDR3 has 12 residues. Trimming shortened V by 3 bases and J by 5 bases, and 7 bases separated the two germline ends. CDR1 MDHEN and CDR2 SYDVKM come from the germline V gene. DNA of the CDR3: TGTGCCAGCAGTTTGGGGAGATATGGCTACACCTTC. Translating gives CASSLGRYGYTF.

This rearrangement joins TRBV18 to TRBJ2-1, with D maybe TRBD1 (5 bases). V lost 4 bases to trimming and J lost 6 bases, with 22 bases between them. This CDR3 is 17 amino acids long. Germline CDR1 is KGHSH and CDR2 is LQKENI. The CDR3 protein is CASSLSTPRVDGNEQFF. CDR3 coding DNA: TGTGCCAGCTCACTTTCTACACCCAGGGTTGATGGCAATGAGCAGTTCTTC. Full variable domain (remainder filled in from reference TRBV18 and TRBJ2-1): NAGVMQNPRHLVRRRGQEARLRCSPMKGHSHVYWYRQLPEEGLKFMVYLQKENIIDESGMPKERFSAEFPKEGPSILRIQQVVRGDSAAYFCASSLSTPRVDGNEQFFGPGTRLTVL.

The DNA for the CDR3 is TGTGCCAGCAGCCCGACGCGAGTGGCCAATCAGCCCCAGCATTTT. Translating gives CASSPTRVANQPQHF. The V gene is TRBV7-2, the J gene TRBJ1-5; D uncertain. Between the trimmed V and J ends, which lost 5 bases and 3 bases, there was a span of 14 bases. The CDR3 has 15 amino acids. Germline CDR1 and CDR2: SGHTA and FQGNSA.

The CDR3 protein is CASRPSAQFGSYEQYV. As DNA, the CDR3 is TGTGCCAGCAGGCCTTCTGCCCAATTCGGCTCCTACGAGCAGTACGTC. V is TRBV14 and J is TRBJ2-7; D is unresolved. This CDR3 is built from 16 residues. Between the trimmed V and J ends, which lost 6 bases and 0 bases, there was a span of 18 bases. Germline CDR1 and CDR2: SGHDN and FVKESK.

This clone was seen only a few times. This chain joins TRBV10-2 and TRBJ1-5; D is uncertain. Trimming shortened V by 9 bases and J by 0 bases, and 12 bases separated the two germline ends. Germline CDR1 WSHSY, CDR2 SAAADI. The CDR3 loop spans 14 amino acids. As DNA, the CDR3 is TGCGCCAGTGCTCAGACTGATAGCAATCAGCCCCAGCATTTT. This sequence encodes CASAQTDSNQPQHF.

Sample share makes this clone medium-sized (0.01 to 0.1%). The rearrangement links TRBV5-6 to TRBJ2-2; TRBD2 might be the D (7 bases). V was clipped by 4 bases and J by 5 bases, with 18 bases between them. CDR3 length equals 16 residues. Germline assignment: CDR1 SGHDT and CDR2 YYEEEE. Written as DNA, the CDR3 is TGTGCCAGCAGCCCCGGGGGGCTAGCGAGGACCGGGGAGCTGTTTTTT. It is translated as CASSPGGLARTGELFF.

The chain couples TRBV11-2 to TRBJ1-5; no reliable D call. Germline V gene data show CDR1 as SGHAT and CDR2 as FQNNGV. Trimming took 1 base from V and 2 from J, leaving 12 bases between them. The CDR3 runs to 16 residues. The CDR3 DNA follows: TGTGCCAGCAGCTTAGGACGGGGAGCTCGCAATCAGCCCCAGCATTTT. It codes for CASSLGRGARNQPQHF. Looking up the rest from reference TRBV11-2 and TRBJ1-5 gives the full variable domain: EAGVAQSPRYKIIEKRQSVAFWCNPISGHATLYWYQQILGQGPKLLIQFQNNGVVDDSQLPKDRFSAERLKGVDSTLKIQPAKLEDSAVYLCASSLGRGARNQPQHFGDGTRLSIL.

The V gene is TRBV15, the J gene TRBJ1-4, with D unclear. The CDR3 sequence is 14 residues long. Germline V gene lookup returns CDR1 LNHNV and CDR2 YYDKDF (reference sequence). Deletions cut 4 bases from V and 5 bases from J, with 11 bases between. This chain's CDR3 is CATSTRRSNEKLFF. The CDR3 coding sequence is TGTGCCACCAGCACCCGGAGAAGCAATGAAAAACTGTTTTTT.

The chain joins TRBV27 to TRBJ2-1; D unresolved. This CDR3 contains 14 residues. V was cut by 4 bases and J by 0 bases, with 7 bases left in between. CDR1 and CDR2 (germline): MNHEY, SMNVEV (reference sequence). The CDR3 loop reads CASSSSTSYNEQFF. CDR3 sequence (DNA): TGTGCCAGCAGTTCCTCGACCTCCTACAATGAGCAGTTCTTC.